This entry lists 8 T cell receptor beta chains sequenced from one sample in a study of PD-1 blockade in classical Hodgkin lymphoma. Described time point: cycle 4 day 1 (C4D1), after less than seven weeks of nivolumab. Brentuximab vedotin exposure varied among the patients, all of whom had relapsed after autologous stem cell transplantation. By magnetic negative selection, CD8+ T cells were isolated from the thawed PBMCs. Generated by immunoSEQ multiplex PCR, the TCRdb table keeps only in-frame clones and is missing some. There are about 20,000 clones in the sample; around 89% occur only once, and 4.5% to 6.5% lies in the top ten. The material was CD8+ T cells from blood, obtained before the fourth cycle of nivolumab. Every receptor here comes from a human donor with classical Hodgkin lymphoma.

The chain couples TRBV4-3 to TRBJ2-1; D might be TRBD1 (6 bases). Trimming took off 0 bases at V and 6 bases at J, with 15 bases between the two ends. Per germline, CDR1 LGHNA and CDR2 YSLEER. This CDR3 region has 16 residues. The CDR3 loop is CASSQDQEAGANEQFF. For the CDR3, the DNA is TGCGCCAGCAGCCAAGATCAGGAGGCAGGGGCCAATGAGCAGTTCTTC.

The rearrangement links TRBV11-2 to TRBJ2-7; 16 nucleotides agree with TRBD2. The CDR3 sequence is 17 residues long. Trimming at V came to 6 bases and at J to 0 bases, leaving 5 bases not matched to a gene. The germline CDR1 and CDR2 sequences are SGHAT and FQNNGV. The CDR3 spells CASRHGTSGRASYEQYF. The CDR3 nucleotides are TGTGCCAGCAGACATGGGACTAGCGGGAGGGCCTCCTACGAGCAGTACTTC.

The rearrangement joins TRBV6-5 to TRBJ2-2; the match to TRBD2 covers 11 bases. CDR1 and CDR2 (germline): MNHEY, SVGAGI. The J segment lost 6 bases and the V segment lost 2 bases, leaving 5 bases of the junction unmatched. The CDR3 runs to 16 residues. CDR3 sequence (DNA): TGTGCCAGCAGTTACCCCCTGGGACTAGCGGCCGGGGAGCTGTTTTTT. It yields the protein CASSYPLGLAAGELFF.

This sequence joins TRBV5-8 and TRBJ1-2; maybe TRBD1 (6 bases). The V end was cut by 5 bases, the J end by 8 bases, with 19 bases between. Germline V CDR1 and CDR2: SGHTS, YDEGEE. The CDR3 covers 14 residues. This chain's CDR3 is CASSPFGGGNGYTF. In DNA, the CDR3 is TGTGCCAGCAGTCCCTTCGGGGGGGGCAACGGCTACACCTTC.

V gene TRBV28 combines with J gene TRBJ1-1, with D uncertain. V was pared by 5 bases and J by 1 base, with 8 bases between. CDR1 and CDR2 (germline): MDHEN, SYDVKM. This CDR3 is 13 amino acids long. Written as DNA, the CDR3 is TGTGCCAGCAGTATAGGTGGGAACACTGAAGCTTTCTTT. The encoded protein is CASSIGGNTEAFF.

This chain joins TRBV7-8 and TRBJ1-1, with no clear D. The ends were cut back, 4 bases at V and 4 bases at J, with 16 bases in the middle. Germline V gene data show CDR1 as SGHVS and CDR2 as FQNEAQ. This CDR3 has 15 amino acids. The CDR3 protein is CASSSHPRYTTEAFF. The CDR3 DNA follows: TGTGCCAGCAGCTCACATCCCCGGTATACCACTGAAGCTTTCTTT.

The rearrangement links TRBV2 to TRBJ1-5; D gene uncertain. Germline CDR1 SNHLY, CDR2 FYNNEI. The germline V and J ends were trimmed by 1 base and 6 bases, with 10 bases remaining between them. This CDR3 is built from 14 residues. CDR3 nucleotide sequence: TGTGCCAGCAGTGAAGTGGGTTTGGCTCAGCCCCAGCATTTT. It codes for CASSEVGLAQPQHF.

About this clone: The junction and the germline gene differ at one end; a read error may be behind it. The rearrangement links TRBV7-2 to TRBJ2-7, with D perhaps matching TRBD1 (5 bases). CDR1 SGHTA and CDR2 FQGNSA come from the germline V gene. The length of the CDR3 is 12 residues. CDR3 DNA: TGTGCCAGCAGCTTAGGGGGCCTCGGACCCTTCTTC. This codes for CASSLGGLGPFF.